One and the same sample provided the 6 T cell receptor beta chains below, sequenced in a study of a mutant IDH1 vaccine in newly diagnosed glioma. Stated time point: week 5, during vaccination. The study gave 300 ug of mutant IDH1 20-mer peptide per vaccine dose, with topical imiquimod. Sequenced by immunoSEQ multiplex PCR; TCRdb stores in-frame clones only, minus some. The table has around 52,000 clones, around 80% seen once. Their recognized antigens are unknown. The sequencing here drew on PBMCs, taken from a glioma patient whose treatment included an IDH1 peptide vaccine. All receptors come from a woman aged 40 to 50 with glioma.

This chain uses TRBV2 with TRBJ2-3, with D unresolved. CDR1 SNHLY and CDR2 FYNNEI come from the germline V gene. V shed 6 bases and J shed 2 bases, with 12 bases lying between them. The CDR3 is 14 residues long. The DNA of the CDR3 is TGTGCCAGCAGCCTCCGGACGACCACAGATACGCAGTATTTT. It is translated as CASSLRTTTDTQYF. Full variable domain (remainder filled in from reference TRBV2 and TRBJ2-3): EPEVTQTPSHQVTQMGQEVILRCVPISNHLYFYWYRQILGQKVEFLVSFYNNEISEKSEIFDDQFSVERPDGSNFTLKIRSTKLEDSAMYFCASSLRTTTDTQYFGPGTRLTVL.

The rearrangement links TRBV5-6 to TRBJ2-2; D may be TRBD1 (6 bases). The CDR3 spans 15 residues. Between the trimmed V and J ends, which lost 0 bases and 3 bases, there was a span of 9 bases. The germline V gene has CDR1 SGHDT and CDR2 YYEEEE. Written as DNA, the CDR3 is TGTGCCAGCAGCTTGGGAGGGGGATACACCGGGGAGCTGTTTTTT. Its protein product is CASSLGGGYTGELFF.

CDR3 in amino acids: CASSAGTVNTEAFF. The CDR3, as DNA: TGCGCCAGCAGCGCCGGGACGGTGAACACTGAAGCTTTCTTT. The J gene is TRBJ1-1, the V gene TRBV10-2; D might be TRBD1 (5 bases). This CDR3 region has 14 residues. Trimming shortened V by 6 bases and J by 0 bases, and 11 bases separated the two germline ends. The germline CDR1 and CDR2 sequences are WSHSY and SAAADI.

The chain links TRBV4-3 to TRBJ2-4; D possibly corresponds to TRBD1 (5 bases). Germline CDR1 is LGHNA and CDR2 is YSLEER. CDR3 size: 13 residues. V was trimmed by 0 bases and J by 15 bases, leaving 15 bases between them. CDR3 sequence: CASSQDLGHGRYF. The CDR3 DNA reads as TGCGCCAGCAGCCAAGATCTTGGACACGGAAGGTACTTC.

The chain links TRBV14 to TRBJ2-5; D unclear. V lost 3 bases and J lost 6, with 8 bases in between. The length of the CDR3 is 12 residues. Germline loops: CDR1 SGHDN, CDR2 FVKESK. The chain's CDR3 is CASSQSPQTQYF. CDR3 coding DNA: TGTGCCAGCAGCCAGTCCCCCCAGACCCAGTACTTC.

This chain joins TRBV10-3 and TRBJ2-7; D gene unclear. The CDR3 is made up of 15 amino acids. The V gene lost 0 bases and the J gene lost 3 bases, with 12 bases spanning the gap. The germline CDR1 and CDR2 sequences are ENHRY and SYGVKD. This CDR3 reads CAISESWAIGYEQYF. For the CDR3, the DNA is TGTGCCATCAGTGAGTCGTGGGCCATAGGCTACGAGCAGTACTTC.